These 13 T cell receptor beta chains originate from one sample sequenced in a study of vaccination and CD4 T cells after COVID-19. Sample treatment: roughly 10-day PBMC culture with coronavirus spike peptide pools or control peptides (ViraFEST assay). These receptors lack a known antigen. The study sequenced cultured CD4+ T cell DNA using the Oncomine TCR Beta short-read assay. Each CDR3 protein is one row after TCRdb ran MiXCR on the PCR reads. The profile shows 10,000 to 15,000 distinct CDR3 sequences, around 78% of them singletons. Sequenced: CD4+ T cells from blood, cultured in vitro. The receptors shown here come from a human donor who had recovered from COVID-19.

This clonotype was found a few times. The chain is built from TRBV6-2 or TRBV6-3 and TRBJ1-1; the match to TRBD1 covers 9 bases. The CDR3 is 15 residues long. Germline V gene data show CDR1 as MNHEY and CDR2 as SVGEGT. V shed 0 bases and J 7 bases; nucleotides not matched to a gene: 6. CDR3 loop: CASSYSGQGSLEAFF. The DNA of the CDR3 is TGTGCCAGCAGTTACTCGGGACAGGGCTCGCTTGAAGCTTTCTTT.

V gene TRBV19 combines with J gene TRBJ1-5, with 10 positions matching TRBD1. Germline CDR1 and CDR2: LNHDA and SQIVND (reference sequence). The CDR3 totals 17 residues. Losses at the gene ends were 4 bases for V and 3 bases for J; bases not matched to a gene: 9. CDR3 amino acids: CASSTYGTGANNQPQHF. CDR3 coding DNA: TGTGCCAGTAGTACATACGGGACAGGGGCCAACAATCAGCCCCAGCATTTT.

This chain connects TRBV20-1 to TRBJ2-5; TRBD2 matches 7 bases. The length of the CDR3 is 15 residues. V shed 6 bases and J 1 base; nucleotides not matched to a gene: 11. The germline V gene encodes CDR1 DFQATT and CDR2 SNEGSKA (reference sequence). The DNA for the CDR3 is TGCAGTGCCCGTCGACGGCCTAGCGGCCAAGAGACCCAGTACTTC. Its translation: CSARRRPSGQETQYF.

The CDR3: CAISEEASGPQEQYF. The CDR3 coding sequence is TGTGCCATCAGTGAAGAGGCTAGCGGGCCACAGGAGCAGTACTTC. The chain couples TRBV10-3 to TRBJ2-7, with 8 bases lining up with TRBD2. This CDR3 spans 15 amino acids. The V gene end was trimmed by 3 bases and the J gene end by 7 bases; junction bases not matched to a gene: 11. From germline, CDR1 is ENHRY and CDR2 SYGVKD.

The chain couples TRBV12-3 or TRBV12-4 to TRBJ2-2; 7 nucleotides match TRBD2. The trim removed 5 bases at V and 6 bases at J, leaving 6 bases unmatched. The CDR3 is 14 residues long. The CDR3 DNA follows: TGTGCCAGCAGTCGCGGGAGTTGGGCCGGGGAGCTGTTTTTT. Protein product: CASSRGSWAGELFF.

CDR3 nucleotides: TGCAGTGCTAGAGACGCGGAAGGTCACACCGGGGAGCTGTTTTTT. This translates into CSARDAEGHTGELFF. The chain employs TRBV20-1 and TRBJ2-2, with D unclear. V was cut by 0 bases and J by 3 bases, with 11 bases left in between. Germline-derived CDR1 and CDR2 are DFQATT and SNEGSKA (reference sequence). The CDR3 is 15 residues long.

The table lists this clonotype with a count of one. The CDR3: CSATNQEWGNQPQHF. The CDR3 DNA sequence: TGCAGTGCTACCAATCAGGAGTGGGGCAATCAGCCCCAGCATTTT. This chain connects TRBV20-1 to TRBJ1-5; D gene ambiguous. Trimming took off 4 bases at V and 2 bases at J, with 15 bases between the two ends. The CDR3 is 15 amino acids. Germline lookup yields CDR1 DFQATT and CDR2 SNEGSKA (reference sequence).

This clonotype was seen a handful of times. V gene TRBV30 combines with J gene TRBJ1-2; 7 bases line up with TRBD1. Trimming cost V 0 bases and J 8 bases; bases outside gene matches: 9. The CDR3 contains 14 residues. The germline gives CDR1 GTSNPN, CDR2 SVGIG (reference sequence). The CDR3 loop reads CAWSVRQGQLGYTF. The CDR3 DNA sequence: TGTGCCTGGAGTGTACGACAGGGCCAACTCGGCTACACCTTC.

The V and J genes are TRBV20-1 and TRBJ2-5, with D perhaps TRBD1 (6 bases). Germline-derived CDR1 and CDR2 are DFQATT and SNEGSKA (reference sequence). V shed 0 bases and J shed 4 bases, with 15 bases lying between them. The CDR3 contains 15 residues. CDR3 coding DNA: TGCAGTGCTAGAGATCCAACAGGGTATGGAGAGACCCAGTACTTC. Translated: CSARDPTGYGETQYF.

V usage is TRBV30 and J usage is TRBJ1-1; D call uncertain. CDR1 and CDR2 from the germline V gene are GTSNPN and SVGIG (reference sequence). The CDR3 length is 13 residues. V lost 2 bases and J lost 11, with 18 bases in between. The DNA of the CDR3 is TGTGCCTGGAGTCTACAAGCGGGCCTGGGGGCTTTCTTT. It translates to CAWSLQAGLGAFF.

This sequence joins TRBV15 and TRBJ2-2; perhaps TRBD2 as D (5 bases). Trimming stripped 3 bases from V and 8 bases from J, with 16 bases between. The germline gives CDR1 LNHNV, CDR2 YYDKDF (reference sequence). The CDR3 is 15 residues long. CDR3 in DNA: TGTGCCACCAGCAGGCGGGCCCTTGAGACGGGGGAGCTGTTTTTT. The encoded protein is CATSRRALETGELFF.

The gene calls are TRBV28 and TRBJ1-1, with D uncertain. V shed 3 bases and J shed 9 bases, with 8 bases lying between them. Germline lookup yields CDR1 MDHEN and CDR2 SYDVKM. This CDR3 contains 11 residues. The CDR3 DNA reads as TGTGCCAGCAGTTTGGGCAGACAAGCTTTCTTT. As protein: CASSLGRQAFF.

The chain couples TRBV4-2 to TRBJ1-2; 12 nucleotides agree with TRBD1. The CDR3 spans 18 residues. Trimming at V came to 3 bases and at J to 4 bases, leaving 12 bases not matched to a gene. Germline-derived CDR1 and CDR2 are LGHNA and YNFKEQ. CDR3 DNA sequence: TGTGCCAGCAGCCAGGACCGGGACAGGGGGCGCGGAGGCTATGGCTACACCTTC. The encoded protein is CASSQDRDRGRGGYGYTF.